Following are 27 T cell receptor beta chains from one sample sequenced in a study of tumor-infiltrating lymphocytes in primary liver carcinoma. For blood RNA, unsorted whole blood served as the source, and germline DNA was extracted too. Starting material of about 480 ng total RNA yielded TCR beta cDNA via a constant-region primer. Three rounds of nested multiplex PCR with slightly modified ARM-PCR produced TCR beta libraries. The first two PCR rounds, roughly 11 cycles each, used TRBV1-TRBV30 forward primers and a C-beta reverse primer. TCRdb passed the multiplex PCR reads through MiXCR, listing each CDR3 protein once. The sample lists fewer than 350,000 distinct CDR3 sequences, roughly two thirds occurring once. Specimen: peripheral blood. The receptor set was obtained from a man aged 35-49 years with primary liver carcinoma and hepatitis B virus infection.

This clonotype was seen ten or more times. The CDR3 sequence is CASSKGTGGATGNSPLHF. The CDR3 DNA reads TGTGCCAGCAGTAAAGGGACAGGGGGCGCGACGGGTAATTCACCCCTCCACTTT. This sequence joins TRBV6-6 and TRBJ1-6; 12 bases agree with TRBD1. Germline CDR1 is MNHNY and CDR2 is SVGAGI (reference sequence). This CDR3 contains 18 residues. Trimming at V came to 5 bases and at J to 6 bases, leaving 11 bases not matched to a gene.

On this clonotype itself: One end of the junction does not line up with germline, which may come from a read error. In DNA, the CDR3 is TGTGCCAGCAGTCCGGCCTACGGGCAGTACTTC. Encoded protein: CASSPAYGQYF. This rearrangement joins TRBV6-6 to TRBJ2-7; D is unresolved. This CDR3 has 11 amino acids. Germline V CDR1 and CDR2: MNHNY, SVGAGI (reference sequence).

This clonotype occurred a few times. The J gene is TRBJ2-5, the V gene TRBV7-8; 9 bases match TRBD1. CDR3 length: 17 amino acids. V trimming: 3 bases; J trimming: 4 bases; junction bases outside the gene matches: 12. Germline V CDR1 and CDR2: SGHVS, FQNEAQ. Here the CDR3 DNA reads TGTGCCAGCAGCTTGGAGCTCGGACAGGGGTTCCTAGAGACCCAGTACTTC. Its translation: CASSLELGQGFLETQYF. Using reference TRBV7-8 and TRBJ2-5 for the parts outside the CDR3, the full variable domain is GAGVSQSPRYKVAKRGQDVALRCDPISGHVSLFWYQQALGQGPEFLTYFQNEAQLDKSGLPSDRFFAERPEGSVSTLKIQRTQQEDSAVYLCASSLELGQGFLETQYFGPGTRLLVL.

The CDR3 DNA reads as TGTGCCACCAGCAGAGATGTGGGGGGCTACACCTTC. This sequence encodes CATSRDVGGYTF. This sequence joins TRBV15 and TRBJ1-2; D not certain. The V and J ends lost 0 bases and 8 bases respectively, with 7 bases between them. The CDR3 sequence is 12 residues long. Per the germline V gene, CDR1 is LNHNV and CDR2 is YYDKDF (reference sequence).

This clonotype was picked up a small number of times. This sequence joins TRBV5-5 and TRBJ2-1; D may be TRBD2 (6 bases). Germline-derived CDR1 and CDR2 are SGHKS and YYEKEE (reference sequence). This CDR3 region has 16 residues. V was pared by 0 bases and J by 6 bases, with 16 bases between. CDR3 DNA sequence: TGTGCCAGCAGCTTGGCTGGGGGACTTACAGGCAATGAGCAGTTCTTC. Its translation: CASSLAGGLTGNEQFF.

As DNA, the CDR3 is TGTGCCAGCAGTTTTACTAGCGGGAGCAGGTCCGAGCAGTACTTC. Its protein product is CASSFTSGSRSEQYF. The rearrangement uses TRBV28 and TRBJ2-7; 11 positions match TRBD2. J gave up 6 bases and V 3 bases, and 7 bases lay outside the gene matches. From germline, CDR1 is MDHEN and CDR2 SYDVKM. This CDR3 region has 15 residues.

The rearrangement joins TRBV6-5 to TRBJ2-7; 7 bases are shared with TRBD1. This CDR3 spans 18 amino acids. CDR1 is MNHEY and CDR2 is SVGAGI in the germline V gene. CDR3 region: CVTSYGTVPTRTTYEQYF. CDR3 coding DNA: TGTGTCACCTCTTATGGGACAGTCCCAACTAGAACCACCTACGAGCAGTACTTC.

The V gene is TRBV5-4, the J gene TRBJ2-3; 12 bases fit TRBD2. The CDR3 spans 16 residues. The germline CDR1 and CDR2 sequences are SGHNT and YYREEE (reference sequence). Losses at the gene ends were 4 bases for V and 2 bases for J; bases not matched to a gene: 5. CDR3 residues: CASSQLAGGVTDTQYF. CDR3 DNA: TGTGCCAGCAGCCAGCTAGCGGGGGGGGTCACAGATACGCAGTATTTT.

Turning to this clonotype: A junction end diverges from the germline sequence, so it may reflect a read error. The V call is TRBV5-5, the J call TRBJ2-3; 8 bases line up with TRBD1. The CDR3 length is 13 residues. Germline V gene sequence: CDR1 SGHKS, CDR2 YYEKEE (reference sequence). CDR3 sequence: CAISMDRVLMQYF. The CDR3 region has the DNA TGTGCCATCAGCATGGACAGGGTCCTTATGCAGTATTTT.

This clonotype was counted ten times or more. V and J are TRBV29-1 and TRBJ2-1, with 9 bases lining up with TRBD2. V lost 7 bases, J lost 7 bases, and 14 bases stayed unmatched. The germline V gene encodes CDR1 SQVTM and CDR2 ANQGSEA. CDR3 length: 15 amino acids. The CDR3, as DNA: TGCAGCGCTTCGACTAGCGGTCAAAGAGCGAATGAGCAGTTCTTC. Encoded protein: CSASTSGQRANEQFF.

This clonotype came up many times. This sequence joins TRBV12-3 or TRBV12-4 and TRBJ2-1, with 7 bases lining up with TRBD2. Trimming removed 7 bases from V and 9 bases from J; junction bases left unmatched: 6. CDR3 size: 12 residues. The CDR3 loop reads CASTMGGGEQFF. The CDR3, as DNA: TGTGCCAGCACCATGGGGGGGGGTGAGCAGTTCTTC.

Regarding this clonotype: Compared with germline, one end of the junction differs, possibly owing to a read error. J is TRBJ1-2 and V is TRBV4-1, with 7 bases aligning to TRBD1. In germline, CDR1 is MGHRA, CDR2 YSYEKL. The CDR3 is 18 residues long. The CDR3 sequence is CVSRGLRRGTDNNYGYTF. The CDR3 coding sequence is TGCGTCAGCAGGGGCCTTAGACGCGGGACAGACAATAACTATGGCTACACCTTC.

In the case of this clonotype: Since a much larger clone is just one base distant, this may be a read error. V gene TRBV5-5 combines with J gene TRBJ1-2; D remains unclear. The CDR3 spans 15 residues. The germline CDR1 and CDR2 sequences are SGHKS and YYEKEE (reference sequence). The CDR3 region is CASNLANQANYGYTF. CDR3 DNA sequence: TGTGCCAGCAACTTGGCCAACCAGGCTAACTATGGCTACACCTTC.

With regard to this clonotype: At one end, the junction sequence differs from germline, possibly due to a read error. The gene calls are TRBV11-1 and TRBJ2-7; TRBD1 agrees at 7 bases. The V gene's germline CDR1 is SGHAT and CDR2 FQDESV (reference sequence). The CDR3 runs 11 residues. The CDR3 protein is CASKGAYKQHF. The CDR3 DNA reads as TGTGCCAGCAAGGGGGCCTACAAGCAGCACTTC.

This clonotype was detected many times. The CDR3 region has the DNA TGTGCCAGCAGTCTACTAGCGGGAGTGAAGCTGTTTTTT. Translating it yields CASSLLAGVKLFF. J is TRBJ2-2 and V is TRBV6-2 or TRBV6-3; 11 nucleotides align to TRBD2. The CDR3 length is 13 residues. CDR1 is MNHEY and CDR2 is SVGEGT in the germline V gene. The junction had 5 bases not matched to a gene; V was cut back by 5 bases and J by 12 bases.

Concerning this clonotype: The junction does not match germline at one end; this may be a read error. The V gene is TRBV4-3, the J gene TRBJ2-3, with TRBD2 identical over 9 bases. Germline CDR1 is LGHNA and CDR2 is YSLEER. The CDR3 runs 18 residues. CDR3 DNA sequence: TGCGCCAGCGGCCAATCTCCCCCGGGTAGCGGGAGCACAGATACGCAGTACTTT. It specifies CASGQSPPGSGSTDTQYF.

This clonotype was observed at least ten times. The rearrangement joins TRBV29-1 to TRBJ2-6; 8 positions match TRBD1. Germline loops: CDR1 SQVTM, CDR2 ANQGSEA. The CDR3 consists of 14 residues. V shed 6 bases, J shed 3 bases, and the junction held 4 bases outside the gene matches. In DNA form, the CDR3 reads TGCAGCGTCGCTACAGGGGGTGGGGCCAACGTCCTGACTTTC. It yields the protein CSVATGGGANVLTF.

The V and J genes are TRBV25-1 and TRBJ2-7; the D is unclear. CDR3 size: 12 residues. Germline V gene lookup returns CDR1 MGHDK and CDR2 SYGVNS. The V end lost 9 bases, the J end lost 7 bases, and 16 bases lay between the germline ends. This CDR3 reads CASWAVVGEQYF. CDR3 bases: TGTGCCAGTTGGGCGGTAGTGGGGGAGCAGTACTTC.

Details on this clonotype: Just one base apart from a much larger clone, this may be a read error. The chain employs TRBV6-6 and TRBJ2-5; 13 nucleotides match TRBD2. In germline, CDR1 is MNHNY, CDR2 SVGAGI (reference sequence). The CDR3 contains 13 residues. The V and J ends lost 11 bases and 3 bases, in that order; junction bases with no gene match: 3. The DNA for the CDR3 is TGTGCCCGCGGGACTAGCGGGAAAGAGACCCAGTACTTC. Protein product: CARGTSGKETQYF.

This clonotype came up a few times. The chain has TRBV12-3 or TRBV12-4 and TRBJ2-1; 8 bases are shared with TRBD1. This CDR3 has 14 residues. J was trimmed by 3 bases and V by 9 bases; bases with no gene match: 7. The DNA for the CDR3 is TGTGCCAGTAAAGCCAGGGGGCACTACAATGAGCAGTTCTTC. Encoded protein: CASKARGHYNEQFF.

The chain joins TRBV5-1 to TRBJ2-7; tentative D call: TRBD2 (5 bases). Germline values: CDR1 SGHRS, CDR2 YFSETQ. The CDR3 extends over 14 amino acids. V lost 0 bases, J lost 5 bases, and 12 bases lay in between. The CDR3 DNA sequence: TGCGCCAGCAGCTTGGAGAGAGGGAAACACGAGCAGTACTTC. Translation: CASSLERGKHEQYF.

As concerns this clonotype: A read error may produce the germline difference seen at one junction end. The chain combines TRBV5-1 with TRBJ1-2; 10 nucleotides match TRBD1. The CDR3 extends over 14 amino acids. Germline CDR1 SGHRS, CDR2 YFSETQ. The CDR3 nucleotides read TGCGCCAGCAGCTTGGTGGGGACAGGGGACGGCTCCACCTTC. Translated, it gives CASSLVGTGDGSTF.

As to this clonotype: Just one base apart from a much larger clone, this may be a read error. V and J are TRBV4-2 and TRBJ1-2; 8 bases line up with TRBD1. CDR1 and CDR2 from the germline V gene are LGHNA and YNFKEQ. The CDR3 has 18 amino acids. The CDR3 coding sequence is TGTGCCGGCAGCCAAGTCTCAGGACAGGGTTTATCGTACTATGGCTACACCTTC. Its translation: CAGSQVSGQGLSYYGYTF.

Of note for this clonotype: With a much larger clone just one base away, this may be a read error. The chain employs TRBV2 and TRBJ2-5; D gene ambiguous. The V and J ends lost 6 bases and 2 bases respectively, with 4 bases between them. CDR1 and CDR2 (germline): SNHLY, FYNNEI. The CDR3 spans 11 residues. For the CDR3, the DNA is TGTGCCAGCAGGACTCAAGAGACCCAGTACTTC. Encoded protein: CASRTQETQYF.

The gene calls are TRBV6-1 and TRBJ2-7; 10 positions match TRBD1. V lost 0 bases and J lost 4; bases outside the gene matches: 3. Per the germline V gene, CDR1 is MNHNS and CDR2 is SASEGT. The CDR3 has 15 residues. For the CDR3, the DNA is TGTGCCAGCAGTGAAGCCCCGGGACAGGGGTACGAGCAGTACTTC. Translating it yields CASSEAPGQGYEQYF.

A word on this clonotype: It may be a read error: a sequence one base away is much more abundant. The chain links TRBV5-6 to TRBJ1-6; perhaps TRBD1 as D (6 bases). This CDR3 is 16 amino acids long. Germline V gene sequence: CDR1 SGHDT, CDR2 YYEEEE. For the CDR3, the DNA is TGTGCCAACAGCGGGGGGCTGAGCTCCTATAATTCACCCCTCCACTTT. Its translation: CANSGGLSSYNSPLHF.

The sample holds many counts of this clonotype. The chain's CDR3 is CASSTIWTSGYTDTQYF. CDR3 DNA: TGTGCCAGCAGTACGATCTGGACTAGCGGTTACACAGATACGCAGTATTTT. This sequence joins TRBV6-2 or TRBV6-3 and TRBJ2-3, with TRBD2 identical over 10 bases. This CDR3 is built from 17 residues. The trim removed 5 bases at V and 2 bases at J, leaving 10 bases unmatched. Per germline, CDR1 MNHEY and CDR2 SVGEGT.